The next 28 T cell receptor beta chains were all read from a single sample in a study of blood T cell repertoires in COVID-19 (dated by TCRdb to 2018 to 2021). The library was prepared using the immunoSEQ multiplex PCR assay. Held by TCRdb, this immuneACCESS table contains in-frame sequences only and omits some clones. Under half of the omission traces to an unresolved V gene where checked; the cause of the rest is unknown. In this sample the table shows about 190,000 clones, 75% to 90% of which occur a single time. The ten largest make up less than 1.5% of the sample. The material sequenced was peripheral blood. All receptors come from a young man with acute or convalescent COVID-19.

The rearrangement joins TRBV5-1 to TRBJ1-5; no clear D. This CDR3 region has 10 residues. CDR1 SGHRS and CDR2 YFSETQ come from the germline V gene. V lost 6 bases, J lost 6 bases, and 4 bases lay in between. CDR3 loop: CASIVQPQHF. The CDR3 coding sequence is TGCGCCAGCATCGTTCAGCCCCAGCATTTT.

As to this clone: The junction and the germline gene differ at one end; a read error may be behind it. The chain's CDR3 is CADRRPYEQYF. CDR3 DNA: TGCGCCGACCGGAGACCCTACGAACAGTACTTC. The rearrangement uses TRBV10-1 and TRBJ2-7; no firm D call. Germline V gives CDR1 WNHNN, CDR2 SYGVQD (reference sequence). This CDR3 region has 11 residues.

This rearrangement joins TRBV25-1 to TRBJ2-5, with a possible D match to TRBD1 (5 bases). Germline assignment: CDR1 MGHDK and CDR2 SYGVNS. This CDR3 is 15 amino acids long. V lost 4 bases, J lost 1 base, and 13 bases lay in between. Here the CDR3 reads CASSALRGPQETQYF. CDR3 coding DNA: TGTGCCAGCAGTGCCCTTAGGGGCCCCCAAGAGACCCAGTACTTC.

This rearrangement joins TRBV9 to TRBJ1-6, with TRBD1 identical over 9 bases. The CDR3 length is 14 residues. Germline CDR1 is SGDLS and CDR2 is YYNGEE. V was clipped by 4 bases and J by 10 bases; unmatched bases: 6. For the CDR3, the DNA is TGTGCCAGCAGCCCCCGACAGGGGGACTCACCCCTCCACTTT. Residues: CASSPRQGDSPLHF.

Here the CDR3 reads CASSHSHSGTVDTQYF. CDR3 DNA: TGTGCCAGCAGTCACTCACACTCCGGGACTGTGGATACGCAGTATTTT. The chain carries TRBV28 and TRBJ2-3, with a tentative D call TRBD2 (6 bases). V dropped 5 bases and J dropped 6 bases, with 21 bases sitting between them. CDR1 is MDHEN and CDR2 is SYDVKM in the germline V gene. This CDR3 has 16 amino acids.

This rearrangement joins TRBV19 to TRBJ1-2; D is ambiguous. The germline V gene encodes CDR1 LNHDA and CDR2 SQIVND (reference sequence). The CDR3 is 14 residues long. V lost 5 bases, J lost 0 bases, and 10 bases lay in between. CDR3 coding DNA: TGTGCCAGTAGTCGTGGAGATACTAACTATGGCTACACCTTC. The encoded protein is CASSRGDTNYGYTF.

The chain couples TRBV27 to TRBJ2-7; 10 bases are a match to TRBD2. The V gene end was trimmed by 4 bases and the J gene end by 5 bases; junction bases not matched to a gene: 11. The CDR3 extends over 16 amino acids. Germline values: CDR1 MNHEY, CDR2 SMNVEV (reference sequence). The CDR3 nucleotides are TGTGCCAGCAGTTCAGCCCCGGGACTAGCGATCCACGAGCAGTACTTC. This codes for CASSSAPGLAIHEQYF.

This clone has only one observation. The CDR3 DNA sequence: TGTGCCAGCAGCTTAGTGCAGGGGGCCTTGAACACTGAAGCTTTCTTT. It is translated as CASSLVQGALNTEAFF. The chain couples TRBV7-6 to TRBJ1-1, with 8 bases lining up with TRBD1. This CDR3 is 16 amino acids long. Unmatched junction bases numbered 4, after V lost 1 base and J lost 0 bases. Germline CDR1 reads SGHVS; CDR2 reads FNYEAQ.

The J gene is TRBJ2-2, the V gene TRBV28; D is undetermined. The CDR3 has 15 amino acids. Germline loops: CDR1 MDHEN, CDR2 SYDVKM. The V end was cut by 5 bases, the J end by 1 base, with 11 bases between. CDR3: CASSHTSLNTGELFF. CDR3 nucleotides: TGTGCCAGCAGTCATACTTCACTGAACACCGGGGAGCTGTTTTTT.

The chain uses TRBV2 and TRBJ1-6; D ambiguous. Germline CDR1 SNHLY, CDR2 FYNNEI. CDR3 length equals 15 residues. Trimming removed 3 bases from V and 3 bases from J, with 9 bases in between. The CDR3 coding sequence is TGTGCCAGCAGTGATACGGTTCTCTATAATTCACCCCTCCACTTT. Its translation is CASSDTVLYNSPLHF.

The chain has TRBV6-1 and TRBJ1-4; D is unresolved. Trimming removed 0 bases at V and 8 bases at J, with 13 bases between. The CDR3 spans 15 residues. Germline V CDR1 and CDR2: MNHNS, SASEGT. The CDR3 DNA reads as TGTGCCAGCAGTGAAGCGTACGGGTTTGTGGAAAAACTGTTTTTT. Its protein product is CASSEAYGFVEKLFF.

The chain combines TRBV5-6 with TRBJ1-5; 9 nucleotides agree with TRBD1. Per the germline V gene, CDR1 is SGHDT and CDR2 is YYEEEE. J gave up 7 bases and V 0 bases, and 5 bases lay outside the gene matches. This CDR3 has 15 amino acids. The CDR3 protein is CASSLGGTGTQPQHF. The CDR3, as DNA: TGTGCCAGCAGCTTGGGCGGGACAGGGACCCAGCCCCAGCATTTT.

This rearrangement joins TRBV29-1 to TRBJ2-2; D possibly corresponds to TRBD1 (6 bases). The germline gives CDR1 SQVTM, CDR2 ANQGSEA. The V end lost 4 bases, the J end lost 5 bases, and 8 bases lay between the germline ends. This CDR3 comprises 12 residues. For the CDR3, the DNA is TGCAGCGTTGTACAGGGTACCGGGGAGCTGTTTTTT. This translates into CSVVQGTGELFF.

This sequence joins TRBV5-1 and TRBJ2-7; TRBD2 matches 8 bases. The CDR3 length is 14 residues. Germline CDR1 SGHRS, CDR2 YFSETQ. Trimming removed 4 bases from V and 2 bases from J; junction bases left unmatched: 5. Here the CDR3 DNA reads TGCGCCAGCAGCCCGGGGGGGGCAGCCTACGAGCAGTACTTC. Its translation is CASSPGGAAYEQYF.

This CDR3 is CASSDIAGGYSEQFF. CDR3 sequence (DNA): TGTGCCAGCAGCGATATAGCGGGGGGGTACTCTGAGCAGTTCTTC. This chain joins TRBV7-3 and TRBJ2-1, with 11 bases lining up with TRBD2. V lost 5 bases and J lost 9; bases outside the gene matches: 9. CDR1 is SGHTA, CDR2 FQGTGA, per germline. CDR3 length: 15 residues.

The gene calls are TRBV7-8 and TRBJ2-4, with 9 nucleotides matching TRBD1. The CDR3 runs to 17 residues. The germline gives CDR1 SGHVS, CDR2 FQNEAQ. The junction had 11 bases not matched to a gene; V was cut back by 3 bases and J by 5 bases. In DNA, the CDR3 is TGTGCCAGCAGCTTTATATTACAGGGGGCAAAGGAAAACATTCAGTACTTC. It translates to CASSFILQGAKENIQYF.

V is TRBV7-3 and J is TRBJ2-3; tentative D call: TRBD2 (5 bases). V lost 5 bases and J lost 5, with 11 bases in between. The germline CDR1 and CDR2 sequences are SGHTA and FQGTGA. CDR3 length equals 13 residues. Here the CDR3 reads CASSPIARDTQYF. CDR3 nucleotide sequence: TGTGCCAGCAGCCCCATAGCGAGAGATACGCAGTATTTT.

This chain uses TRBV7-2 with TRBJ1-5; a possible D gene is TRBD1 (6 bases). The CDR3 is 14 residues long. The germline V gene encodes CDR1 SGHTA and CDR2 FQGNSA. The V end lost 5 bases, the J end lost 5 bases, and 13 bases lay between the germline ends. Written as DNA, the CDR3 is TGTGCCAGCAGCAAACGGGACACTTATCAGCCCCAGCATTTT. As protein: CASSKRDTYQPQHF. The full variable domain, completed using reference TRBV7-2 and TRBJ1-5, is GAGVSQSPSNKVTEKGKDVELRCDPISGHTALYWYRQSLGQGLEFLIYFQGNSAPDKSGLPSDRFSAERTGGSVSTLTIQRTQQEDSAVYLCASSKRDTYQPQHFGDGTRLSIL.

The chain is built from TRBV5-1 and TRBJ2-5; 13 bases fit TRBD2. CDR3 length: 15 amino acids. Germline V lookup: CDR1 SGHRS, CDR2 YFSETQ. With 4 bases clipped from V and 4 bases from J, the junction kept 4 bases outside the gene matches. CDR3 loop: CASSQGLAGRETQYF. The CDR3 region has the DNA TGCGCCAGCAGCCAGGGACTAGCGGGGCGAGAGACCCAGTACTTC.

This clone was picked up one time. In DNA form, the CDR3 reads TGTGCCAGCAGTTCCCCTGGCAGCGGAAGTTACAATGAGCAGTTCTTC. This codes for CASSSPGSGSYNEQFF. The chain uses TRBV28 and TRBJ2-1; possibly TRBD2 for D (5 bases). This CDR3 contains 16 residues. The V gene lost 4 bases and the J gene lost 4 bases, with 17 bases spanning the gap. The germline gives CDR1 MDHEN, CDR2 SYDVKM.

This rearrangement joins TRBV27 to TRBJ1-1; D call uncertain. Per germline, CDR1 MNHEY and CDR2 SMNVEV (reference sequence). The CDR3 extends over 14 amino acids. Between the trimmed V and J ends, which lost 7 bases and 0 bases, there was a span of 12 bases. For the CDR3, the DNA is TGTGCCAGCATGACTAAGATGATGAACACTGAAGCTTTCTTT. Residues: CASMTKMMNTEAFF.

The rearrangement joins TRBV2 to TRBJ1-5; D is ambiguous. CDR1 is SNHLY, CDR2 FYNNEI, per germline. The CDR3 spans 13 residues. V lost 4 bases and J lost 3, with 7 bases in between. CDR3 amino acids: CASSVGHNQPQHF. In nucleotides, the CDR3 is TGTGCCAGCAGTGTCGGTCACAATCAGCCCCAGCATTTT.

This clone came up a few times. The CDR3 spells CASSNSGTGRTPLHF. The CDR3 DNA is TGTGCCAGCAGTAACTCGGGGACAGGGAGGACACCCCTCCACTTT. The chain has TRBV28 and TRBJ1-6; 9 bases match TRBD1. This CDR3 comprises 15 residues. CDR1 and CDR2 (germline): MDHEN, SYDVKM. V lost 5 bases to trimming and J lost 11 bases; unmatched junction nucleotides: 10.

This rearrangement joins TRBV6-2 or TRBV6-3 to TRBJ2-7; 9 bases are a match to TRBD1. The V and J ends lost 6 bases and 2 bases, in that order; junction bases with no gene match: 8. The germline V gene encodes CDR1 MNHEY and CDR2 SVGEGT. The CDR3 runs 15 residues. The CDR3 reads CASSNRDRVTYEQYF. The CDR3 DNA sequence: TGTGCCAGCAGCAACCGGGACAGGGTAACCTACGAGCAGTACTTC.

CDR3 DNA: TGTGCCGTCGCTGGACAGTACAATTCACCCCTCCACTTT. It is translated as CAVAGQYNSPLHF. The genes are TRBV10-3 and TRBJ1-6; D possibly corresponds to TRBD1 (6 bases). V lost 11 bases and J 7 bases, leaving 15 bases between the germline ends. There are 13 residues in the CDR3. Germline V CDR1 and CDR2: ENHRY, SYGVKD.

In this sample, this clone turned up a few times. V gene TRBV3-1 (or the pseudogene TRBV3-2) combines with J gene TRBJ2-3; D gene ambiguous. The germline V and J ends were trimmed by 3 bases and 0 bases, with 4 bases remaining between them. Per the germline V gene, CDR1 is LGHDT and CDR2 is YNNKEL (reference sequence). The length of the CDR3 is 13 residues. For the CDR3, the DNA is TGTGCCAGCAGCCAGAGTAGCACAGATACGCAGTATTTT. Protein sequence: CASSQSSTDTQYF.

The V gene is TRBV18, the J gene TRBJ1-5; 7 nucleotides align to TRBD1. Germline CDR1 and CDR2: KGHSH and LQKENI. The junction had 5 bases not matched to a gene; V was cut back by 4 bases and J by 8 bases. The CDR3 has 13 amino acids. The CDR3: CASSQGAEEPQHF. CDR3 coding DNA: TGTGCCAGCTCACAGGGGGCCGAGGAGCCCCAGCATTTT.

This sequence joins TRBV7-8 and TRBJ1-4; D may be TRBD1 (6 bases). This CDR3 region has 15 residues. Deletions cut 5 bases from V and 8 bases from J, with 18 bases between. Per germline, CDR1 SGHVS and CDR2 FQNEAQ. CDR3 DNA: TGTGCCAGCAGCCAACCTCCCAGGGGACGGGAAAAACTGTTTTTT. Translation gives CASSQPPRGREKLFF.